This T cell receptor beta chain was sequenced for a study of blood T cell repertoires in COVID-19. Overall study: From T cells, B-cell-depleted T cells, or PBMCs came the material, which was cDNA or gDNA.

Recruits, aged roughly 18 to 89 years, lived in 25 or so US areas. Recovery among Cohort 3 donors was established by two negative PCRs, clearance, or symptom resolution. This table comes from immunoSEQ multiplex PCR, and its TCRdb copy is limited to in-frame clones, with some not included. The repertoire includes 300,000 to 350,000 clones, approximately 85% of them detected once, and more than 2% sits in the top ten. The sequenced sample was PBMCs or T cells enriched from blood (not recorded which). This clonotype originated in a man between 25 and 39 years old who had recovered from COVID-19.

In nucleotides, the CDR3 is TGTGCCAGCAGCGTAGCAGGTCTAGCGGATTATGAGCAGTTCTTC. Its protein product is CASSVAGLADYEQFF. V usage is TRBV9 and J usage is TRBJ2-1; TRBD2 matches at 7 bases. V lost 0 bases, J lost 8 bases, and 8 bases stayed unmatched. The germline CDR1 and CDR2 sequences are SGDLS and YYNGEE. The length of the CDR3 is 15 residues.